A selection of T cell receptor beta chains follows, all from one sample in a study of cytomegalovirus exposure and HLA in healthy donors. Generated by immunoSEQ multiplex PCR, the TCRdb table keeps only in-frame clones and is missing some. The sample lists approximately 76,000 clones, around 70% occurring once. Sequencing used PBMCs. The receptors derive from a woman aged 40 to 50 in good health and CMV-seropositive. The CDR3 runs from the conserved cysteine through the conserved F or W. A D gene is named only where the DNA matches it firmly. Only part of the rows carry a size: once, few, many, or a class if the clone is expanded.

length,J,size,D,V,DNA,CDR3
15,TRBJ1-2,few,TRBD1,TRBV6-1,TGTGCCAGCAGGAAAACAGGGGTGGATGACTATGGCTACACCTTC,CASRKTGVDDYGYTF
14,TRBJ1-5,-,TRBD1,TRBV11-2,TGTGCCAGCAGCTACGGACAGGTAAATCAGCCCCAGCATTTT,CASSYGQVNQPQHF
13,TRBJ1-2,-,TRBD1,TRBV19,TGTGCCAGTAGTATAGCAGGGGGCTATGGCTACACCTTC,CASSIAGGYGYTF
14,TRBJ1-1,once,-,TRBV5-1,TGCGCCAGCAGTCGGGGGGACGGGTACACTGAAGCTTTCTTT,CASSRGDGYTEAFF
13,TRBJ2-5,few,-,TRBV7-2,TGTGCCAGCAGCCGAGGGAAGGTGGAGACCCAGTACTTC,CASSRGKVETQYF
13,TRBJ1-2,-,-,TRBV6-5,TGTGCCAGCAGTTACACAATCGGGTCTGGCTACACCTTC,CASSYTIGSGYTF
14,TRBJ2-7,-,TRBD2,TRBV29-1,TGCAGCGTGAGCGGTAGCGGGAGGAAGTACGAGCAGTACTTC,CSVSGSGRKYEQYF
14,TRBJ1-1,-,-,TRBV19,TGTGCCAGTAGTATAGATGGGGAGGACCCTGAAGCTTTCTTT,CASSIDGEDPEAFF
13,TRBJ2-1,-,-,TRBV2,TGTGCCAACTCCTGGACGGCGGGGAATGAGCAGTTCTTC,CANSWTAGNEQFF
14,TRBJ2-1,-,-,TRBV19,TGTGCCAGTAGGGTCAGTCAATCTTCAGATGAGCAGTTCTTC,CASRVSQSSDEQFF
14,TRBJ1-1,-,TRBD1,TRBV6-1,TGTGCCAGCAGTGCCGGACAGGGAGGCACTGAAGCTTTCTTT,CASSAGQGGTEAFF
16,TRBJ1-4,-,TRBD1,TRBV4-2,TGTGCCAGCAGCCGGGATCGGGGACAGGGGGGTGAAAAACTGTTTTTT,CASSRDRGQGGEKLFF
16,TRBJ2-7,-,-,TRBV4-1,TGCGCCAGCAGCCAAGATCATGCCGGTCCGACCTACGAGCAGTACTTC,CASSQDHAGPTYEQYF
14,TRBJ2-7,few,-,TRBV7-9,TGTGCCAGCATCGGAGGGCGATTATCATACGAGCAGTACTTC,CASIGGRLSYEQYF
14,TRBJ2-7,few,TRBD2,TRBV9,TGTGCCAGCAGCGCCTCGGGGAGGGGAGACGAGCAGTACTTC,CASSASGRGDEQYF
17,TRBJ2-7,-,TRBD2,TRBV4-2,TGTGCCAGCAGCCAAGTAACCAGCGGGGGGCAGAGCTACGAGCAGTACTTC,CASSQVTSGGQSYEQYF
15,TRBJ2-7,-,TRBD1,TRBV10-1,TGCGCCAGCAGTGAGACCGGGACAGGGCTTCAAGAGCAGTACTTC,CASSETGTGLQEQYF
19,TRBJ2-3,-,-,TRBV4-3,TGCGCCAGCAGCCAAGATATCCCTCGGGAGCTCTCCTTCTCAGATACGCAGTATTTT,CASSQDIPRELSFSDTQYF
17,TRBJ2-5,few,TRBD2,TRBV7-8,TGTGCCAGCAGCGTACACATTACGGCGGGGGTCCAAGAGACCCAGTACTTC,CASSVHITAGVQETQYF
15,TRBJ2-3,-,TRBD2,TRBV10-3,TGTGCCATCAGTGAGCGGGACGGGGGGGCGAGTACGCAGTATTTT,CAISERDGGASTQYF
16,TRBJ1-2,-,TRBD1,TRBV9,TGTGCCAGCAGCGCCCCGGGACAGGGGGCTGTAGGTGGCTACACCTTC,CASSAPGQGAVGGYTF
16,TRBJ2-7,-,-,TRBV7-2,TGTGCCAGCAGCCTGCATGACATGACAGGTTGGCACGAGCAGTACTTC,CASSLHDMTGWHEQYF
13,TRBJ2-5,-,-,TRBV7-9,TGTGCCAGCAGCTTAGAAGGCGGAGAGACCCAGTACTTC,CASSLEGGETQYF
15,TRBJ2-1,-,-,TRBV6-5,TGTGCCAGCAGCCGTGTTGGGCCCGCCTACAATGAGCAGTTCTTC,CASSRVGPAYNEQFF